This TCR beta chain was captured in a study of cytomegalovirus exposure and HLA in healthy donors. Study-level findings and limits: TCR beta sequences reportedly predicted the HLA-A and HLA-B alleles of most subjects accurately. It emerged from a later analysis that several of the most significant clusters appeared to be linked to common viral pathogens.

The study ran its PCR with 60 Vbeta and 13 Jbeta primers. TCRdb's copy holds only in-frame clones and misses some; the assay was immunoSEQ multiplex PCR. In all, the sample yields about 35,000 clones. Note on this clone: Its specificity is unknown.

CDR1 SNHLY and CDR2 FYNNEI come from the germline V gene. V was cut by 7 bases and J by 7 bases, with 20 bases left in between. The CDR3 runs 15 residues. Sequencing was performed on PBMCs. The source is a man in his forties or fifties in good health and CMV-seronegative. The chain employs TRBV2 and TRBJ2-1; perhaps TRBD2 as D (5 bases). The CDR3 DNA sequence: TGTGCCAGCATCAAACTACCCTCCACGGGAAATGAGCAGTTCTTC. It translates to CASIKLPSTGNEQFF.